These 27 T cell receptor beta chains were sequenced from one sample in a study of T cells in localized non-small cell lung cancer. Profiled with immunoSEQ multiplex PCR; TCRdb holds only in-frame clones, not every one. The table lists 30,000 or so clones, roughly 89% of them singletons. The material sequenced was peripheral blood, taken before any cancer treatment. The source is a male donor aged 60 or over with stage I lung adenocarcinoma.

This chain links TRBV10-2 with TRBJ2-3; the D gene is possibly TRBD1 (6 bases). This CDR3 contains 15 residues. The germline V gene encodes CDR1 WSHSY and CDR2 SAAADI. V was clipped by 3 bases and J by 3 bases, with 13 bases between them. The CDR3 DNA is TGCGCCAGCAGTGACGTACAGGGACGGACAGATACGCAGTATTTT. It codes for CASSDVQGRTDTQYF.

This clone appeared once. The chain employs TRBV5-1 and TRBJ1-2; unclear D gene. This CDR3 has 13 amino acids. Trimming shortened V by 1 base and J by 8 bases, and 12 bases separated the two germline ends. Germline loops: CDR1 SGHRS, CDR2 YFSETQ. Here the CDR3 reads CASSLTAGGGYTF. The CDR3 region has the DNA TGCGCCAGCAGCTTGACGGCAGGCGGAGGCTACACCTTC.

This chain uses TRBV28 with TRBJ2-5, with TRBD1 as a possible D gene (6 bases). Germline V CDR1 and CDR2: MDHEN, SYDVKM. Trimming pared 9 bases from V and 3 bases from J, leaving 17 bases between. This CDR3 is built from 14 residues. The CDR3 DNA follows: TGTGCCAGTTTAGAAACAGGGCGAAAAGAGACCCAGTACTTC. Protein product: CASLETGRKETQYF.

CDR3 coding DNA: TGTGCCAGCAGTCCCCCGGGCGGTGAAGCTTTCTTT. Its translation: CASSPPGGEAFF. The V gene is TRBV28, the J gene TRBJ1-1; D is undetermined. Germline values: CDR1 MDHEN, CDR2 SYDVKM. The CDR3 is made up of 12 amino acids. Trimming removed 5 bases from V and 7 bases from J, with 11 bases in between.

The rearrangement uses TRBV19 and TRBJ1-5, with D tentatively TRBD1 (6 bases). The CDR3 runs to 15 residues. The germline gives CDR1 LNHDA, CDR2 SQIVND (reference sequence). Trimming shortened V by 8 bases and J by 5 bases, and 19 bases separated the two germline ends. CDR3 region: CASQRAGAPYQPQHF. The CDR3 DNA sequence: TGTGCCAGTCAGCGGGCAGGGGCCCCGTATCAGCCCCAGCATTTT.

This clone was detected once. This chain connects TRBV5-6 to TRBJ2-1, with TRBD2 matching over 11 bases. With 4 bases clipped from V and 5 bases from J, the junction kept 5 bases outside the gene matches. Per the germline V gene, CDR1 is SGHDT and CDR2 is YYEEEE. The CDR3 sequence is 15 residues long. This chain's CDR3 is CASSGKTSGDNEQFF. For the CDR3, the DNA is TGTGCCAGCAGCGGAAAGACTAGCGGGGACAATGAGCAGTTCTTC.

The rearrangement joins TRBV30 to TRBJ1-2; unclear D gene. Deletions cut 0 bases from V and 4 bases from J, with 6 bases between. CDR1 is GTSNPN and CDR2 is SVGIG in the germline V gene (reference sequence). CDR3 size: 12 residues. The CDR3 here is CAWSVTGYGYTF. The CDR3 nucleotides are TGTGCCTGGAGTGTAACGGGCTATGGCTACACCTTC. Filled out from reference TRBV30 and TRBJ1-2, the complete variable domain reads SQTIHQWPATLVQPVGSPLSLECTVEGTSNPNLYWYRQAAGRGLQLLFYSVGIGQISSEVPQNLSASRPQDRQFILSSKKLLLSDSGFYLCAWSVTGYGYTFGSGTRLTVV.

J is TRBJ2-5 and V is TRBV4-2; the match to TRBD2 covers 13 bases. The CDR3 loop spans 14 amino acids. Germline V gene lookup returns CDR1 LGHNA and CDR2 YNFKEQ. The J segment lost 4 bases and the V segment lost 4 bases, leaving 0 bases of the junction unmatched. Here the CDR3 DNA reads TGTGCCAGCAGCCGGACTAGCGGGGGAGAGACCCAGTACTTC. This translates into CASSRTSGGETQYF.

The chain recombines TRBV21-1 with TRBJ2-7; the D segment call TRBD2 is taken from the table without a DNA check. TRBV21-1 has pseudogene status. The CDR3 runs 15 residues. DNA for the CDR3: TGTGCCAGCAGCAAAGATGTAGCGGGGGGCTACGAGCAGTACTTC. It translates to CASSKDVAGGYEQYF.

This clone has a handful of counts. The chain has TRBV5-1 and TRBJ1-5; D is possibly TRBD1 (5 bases). Trimming left V 2 bases short and J 0 bases short, with 18 bases between. This CDR3 is 18 amino acids long. The germline V gene encodes CDR1 SGHRS and CDR2 YFSETQ. CDR3 region: CASSFRDGGRFSNQPQHF. CDR3 nucleotides: TGCGCCAGCAGCTTTAGGGACGGTGGAAGGTTTAGCAATCAGCCCCAGCATTTT.

V and J are TRBV5-6 and TRBJ1-1, with 7 bases aligning to TRBD1. The CDR3 totals 16 residues. The trim removed 4 bases at V and 5 bases at J, leaving 14 bases unmatched. Per germline, CDR1 SGHDT and CDR2 YYEEEE. The CDR3 spells CASSRDRRPSATEAFF. The DNA for the CDR3 is TGTGCCAGCAGCCGGGACAGAAGGCCCTCCGCGACTGAAGCTTTCTTT.

This rearrangement joins TRBV7-3 to TRBJ2-6; possibly TRBD1 for D (6 bases). Germline values: CDR1 SGHTA, CDR2 FQGTGA. Trimming shortened V by 3 bases and J by 2 bases, and 14 bases separated the two germline ends. The CDR3 extends over 17 amino acids. The CDR3 nucleotides are TGTGCCAGCAGCTTGGGACATGCCGGGGCTGGGGCCAACGTCCTGACTTTC. This codes for CASSLGHAGAGANVLTF.

Note on this clone: At one of its ends the junction is not consistent with the germline gene, which may arise from a read error. This chain links TRBV7-8 with TRBJ2-1; 13 nucleotides agree with TRBD2. Per the germline V gene, CDR1 is SGHVS and CDR2 is FQNEAQ. This CDR3 has 19 amino acids. The DNA for the CDR3 is TGTGCCAGCAGCTACATGGACGGACTAGCGGGGGCCGAGTACAATGAGCGGTTCTTC. This sequence encodes CASSYMDGLAGAEYNERFF. The whole variable domain, filled in from reference TRBV7-8 and TRBJ2-1, reads GAGVSQSPRYKVAKRGQDVALRCDPISGHVSLFWYQQALGQGPEFLTYFQNEAQLDKSGLPSDRFFAERPEGSVSTLKIQRTQQEDSAVYLCASSYMDGLAGAEYNERFFGPGTRLTVL.

The chain carries TRBV9 and TRBJ1-5; D is undetermined. Germline CDR1 and CDR2: SGDLS and YYNGEE. The CDR3 is made up of 13 amino acids. V was trimmed by 0 bases and J by 7 bases, leaving 8 bases between them. CDR3 amino acids: CASSVDLWQPQHF. The DNA of the CDR3 is TGTGCCAGCAGCGTAGACCTCTGGCAGCCCCAGCATTTT.

The chain links TRBV19 to TRBJ2-7; D is unresolved. The CDR3 sequence is 17 residues long. Germline CDR1 and CDR2: LNHDA and SQIVND (reference sequence). V lost 3 bases to trimming and J lost 0 bases, with 18 bases between them. CDR3 amino acids: CASSIRQSRFASYEQYF. The CDR3 DNA is TGTGCCAGTAGTATTCGACAAAGCCGGTTCGCCTCCTACGAGCAGTACTTC.

This CDR3 reads CASSLGAAKANSPLHF. CDR3 bases: TGTGCCAGCAGTTTAGGGGCGGCAAAGGCTAATTCACCCCTCCACTTT. The rearrangement uses TRBV28 and TRBJ1-6; D might be TRBD1 (5 bases). This CDR3 comprises 16 residues. CDR1 is MDHEN and CDR2 is SYDVKM in the germline V gene. Deletions cut 2 bases from V and 6 bases from J, with 14 bases between.

This chain connects TRBV2 to TRBJ1-5; TRBD1 aligns across 7 bases. The CDR3 covers 15 residues. Germline CDR1 and CDR2: SNHLY and FYNNEI. With 6 bases clipped from V and 3 bases from J, the junction kept 8 bases outside the gene matches. The CDR3 loop reads CASRRTGNSNQPQHF. The CDR3 DNA reads as TGTGCCAGCAGAAGGACAGGCAACTCCAATCAGCCCCAGCATTTT.

The V call is TRBV5-1, the J call TRBJ2-7; 8 bases agree with TRBD2. The germline CDR1 and CDR2 sequences are SGHRS and YFSETQ. CDR3 length: 16 residues. After removal of 4 bases from V and 0 bases from J, the junction contained 9 bases not matched to a gene. CDR3 in DNA: TGCGCCAGCAGCCCGGCGCCGGGGGGGGGCTCCTACGAGCAGTACTTC. Translation: CASSPAPGGGSYEQYF.

Concerning this clone: This CDR3 is also generated by other DNA sequences in the sample. The chain couples TRBV30 to TRBJ1-3; unclear D gene. Trimming removed 5 bases at V and 3 bases at J, with 8 bases between. The V gene's germline CDR1 is GTSNPN and CDR2 SVGIG (reference sequence). CDR3 length: 12 amino acids. The CDR3 DNA reads TGTGCCTGGGGCCCGAGTGGAAACACCATATATTTT. It translates to CAWGPSGNTIYF.

This chain connects TRBV7-2 to TRBJ2-3; 11 bases match TRBD2. The CDR3 contains 18 residues. Germline lookup yields CDR1 SGHTA and CDR2 FQGNSA. The V gene end was trimmed by 5 bases and the J gene end by 4 bases; junction bases not matched to a gene: 14. Here the CDR3 DNA reads TGTGCCAGCAGCCCGTTTAGTCTCGGGACTAGCGGCCCAGATACGCAGTATTTT. This translates into CASSPFSLGTSGPDTQYF.

In this sample, this clone turned up once. The V gene is TRBV7-6, the J gene TRBJ1-2; D is ambiguous. The CDR3 has 16 amino acids. V was trimmed by 1 base and J by 7 bases, leaving 19 bases between them. The V gene's germline CDR1 is SGHVS and CDR2 FNYEAQ. The CDR3: CASSLGDGGIEGGYTF. For the CDR3, the DNA is TGTGCCAGCAGCTTAGGGGATGGAGGGATTGAAGGTGGCTACACCTTC. Complete variable domain (other parts from reference TRBV7-6 and TRBJ1-2): GAGVSQSPRYKVTKRGQDVALRCDPISGHVSLYWYRQALGQGPEFLTYFNYEAQQDKSGLPNDRFSAERPEGSISTLTIQRTEQRDSAMYRCASSLGDGGIEGGYTFGSGTRLTVV.

The chain links TRBV5-4 to TRBJ2-5, with 7 nucleotides matching TRBD2. With 0 bases clipped from V and 0 bases from J, the junction kept 8 bases outside the gene matches. The CDR3 has 17 amino acids. Germline lookup yields CDR1 SGHNT and CDR2 YYREEE (reference sequence). CDR3: CASSLAFSAGHQETQYF. DNA for the CDR3: TGTGCCAGCAGCTTGGCCTTTTCAGCGGGGCACCAAGAGACCCAGTACTTC. Full variable domain (rest looked up from reference TRBV5-4 and TRBJ2-5): ETGVTQSPTHLIKTRGQQVTLRCSSQSGHNTVSWYQQALGQGPQFIFQYYREEENGRGNFPPRFSGLQFPNYSSELNVNALELDDSALYLCASSLAFSAGHQETQYFGPGTRLLVL.

The chain combines TRBV5-1 with TRBJ1-2, with 8 bases matching TRBD1. V lost 4 bases, J lost 6 bases, and 2 bases stayed unmatched. CDR1 and CDR2 from the germline V gene are SGHRS and YFSETQ. The CDR3 has 12 residues. CDR3 coding DNA: TGCGCCAGCAGCATACAGGGGGATGGCTACACCTTC. It translates to CASSIQGDGYTF.

V and J are TRBV19 and TRBJ1-2; D ambiguous. Trimming removed 5 bases from V and 8 bases from J, with 21 bases in between. The germline CDR1 and CDR2 sequences are LNHDA and SQIVND (reference sequence). The CDR3 extends over 15 amino acids. As DNA, the CDR3 is TGTGCCAGTAGTTACGACGGAGCGAAGGAGAGAGGCTACACCTTC. This codes for CASSYDGAKERGYTF.

The gene calls are TRBV7-3 and TRBJ1-1; D ambiguous. V lost 6 bases to trimming and J lost 3 bases, with 17 bases between them. CDR3 size: 15 residues. Germline values: CDR1 SGHTA, CDR2 FQGTGA. For the CDR3, the DNA is TGTGCCAGCAGTAATATTGCGGCACCGGACACTGAAGCTTTCTTT. Translated, it gives CASSNIAAPDTEAFF.

This clone was picked up one time. The chain couples TRBV30 to TRBJ2-1; either TRBD1 or TRBD2 may supply D (5 bases each). Trimming cost V 8 bases and J 6 bases, with 17 bases left between them. Germline V gene sequence: CDR1 GTSNPN, CDR2 SVGIG (reference sequence). CDR3 length equals 13 residues. The CDR3 region has the DNA TGTGCCCGCCAAAATGAGAGGGGCAATGAGCAGTTCTTC. Translation: CARQNERGNEQFF.

The gene calls are TRBV5-1 and TRBJ1-6, with a weak D call TRBD1 (5 bases). Trimming removed 3 bases at V and 7 bases at J, with 11 bases between. Germline-derived CDR1 and CDR2 are SGHRS and YFSETQ. The CDR3 loop spans 14 amino acids. The CDR3 DNA reads TGCGCCAGCAGCTCTGGGACTCAGAATTCACCCCTCCACTTT. The encoded protein is CASSSGTQNSPLHF.